What follows are 25 T cell receptor beta chains derived from one specimen sequenced in a study of early stage breast cancer tumors. Some clones are missing from TCRdb's copy, which holds only in-frame ones; the method was immunoSEQ multiplex PCR. The data show 25,000 to 30,000 clones, approximately 85% seen once. Sample: blood. Receptors originate from a person between 50 and 60 years old with breast cancer.

This chain joins TRBV19 and TRBJ1-2; D perhaps matches TRBD1 (6 bases). The CDR3 length is 13 residues. Germline V lookup: CDR1 LNHDA, CDR2 SQIVND (reference sequence). CDR3 DNA: TGTGCAGCCGAGTCAGGGGCCAGAAATGGCTACACCTTC. This sequence encodes CAAESGARNGYTF.

The chain joins TRBV19 to TRBJ1-2; D gene uncertain. Trimming left V 3 bases short and J 5 bases short, with 10 bases between. CDR1 LNHDA and CDR2 SQIVND come from the germline V gene (reference sequence). The CDR3 is made up of 13 amino acids. The CDR3 sequence: CASSMRAVYGYTF. The CDR3 region has the DNA TGTGCCAGTAGTATGAGGGCGGTGTATGGCTACACCTTC.

Only one count was recorded for this clone. This rearrangement joins TRBV19 to TRBJ2-7, with D perhaps given as TRBD1 or TRBD2 (5 bases each). V shed 10 bases and J shed 0 bases, with 16 bases lying between them. There are 14 residues in the CDR3. The germline gives CDR1 LNHDA, CDR2 SQIVND (reference sequence). The DNA for the CDR3 is TGTGCCACCTCCGAGGGGCCTCTCTCCTACGAGCAGTACTTC. Translated, it gives CATSEGPLSYEQYF.

This clone was counted a few times. This rearrangement joins TRBV6-1 to TRBJ2-3; 8 nucleotides match TRBD2. The CDR3 is 16 amino acids. The germline V gene encodes CDR1 MNHNS and CDR2 SASEGT. V gave up 2 bases and J gave up 6 bases; unmatched junction bases: 10. DNA of the CDR3: TGTGCCAGCAGTGAACCGGGACTAGTCGAGGTGGATACGCAGTATTTT. It is translated as CASSEPGLVEVDTQYF.

The CDR3 loop reads CASSFGEGYNEQFF. As DNA, the CDR3 is TGTGCCAGCAGCTTTGGGGAGGGGTACAATGAGCAGTTCTTC. The genes are TRBV5-6 and TRBJ2-1; 7 nucleotides agree with TRBD2. The germline CDR1 and CDR2 sequences are SGHDT and YYEEEE. V was clipped by 2 bases and J by 4 bases; unmatched bases: 3. This CDR3 comprises 14 residues.

J is TRBJ1-5 and V is TRBV7-5; TRBD1 is the table's D call and was not checked against the DNA. TRBV7-5 is described as a pseudogene. The CDR3 spans 23 residues. The CDR3 DNA follows: TGTGTCAGAAGCTTACAATGCCGGTCGCCGGGACAGAATTTATTATATAGCAATCAGCCCCAGCATTTT. The encoded protein is CVRSLQCRSPGQNLLYSNQPQHF.

The genes are TRBV9 and TRBJ1-1, with unresolved D. Germline lookup yields CDR1 SGDLS and CDR2 YYNGEE. CDR3 length equals 13 residues. The V and J ends lost 2 bases and 8 bases respectively, with 13 bases between them. Here the CDR3 reads CASSVGSGVEAFF. Here the CDR3 DNA reads TGTGCCAGCAGCGTGGGGTCCGGGGTGGAAGCTTTCTTT.

V and J are TRBV7-9 and TRBJ2-3; D is possibly TRBD2 (6 bases). The CDR3 runs to 14 residues. V gave up 3 bases and J gave up 2 bases, with 9 bases separating them. Germline CDR1 is SEHNR and CDR2 is FQNEAQ (reference sequence). CDR3 DNA sequence: TGTGCCAGCAGCTTCCCGGGGGACACAGATACGCAGTATTTT. Translating it yields CASSFPGDTDTQYF.

The chain links TRBV25-1 to TRBJ1-2; D not certain. There are 12 residues in the CDR3. Germline V gene data show CDR1 as MGHDK and CDR2 as SYGVNS. V dropped 1 base and J dropped 4 bases, with 4 bases sitting between them. CDR3 protein: CASSESGYGYTF. The CDR3 DNA reads as TGTGCCAGCAGTGAATCGGGCTATGGCTACACCTTC.

The genes are TRBV19 and TRBJ2-5, with TRBD1 as a possible D gene (5 bases). The CDR3 length is 13 residues. Germline V gene data show CDR1 as LNHDA and CDR2 as SQIVND (reference sequence). Trimming shortened V by 4 bases and J by 0 bases, and 6 bases separated the two germline ends. CDR3 DNA: TGTGCCAGTAGTAAGACAGACCAAGAGACCCAGTACTTC. Amino acids: CASSKTDQETQYF.

The chain joins TRBV7-6 to TRBJ2-7; D not certain. V shed 5 bases and J shed 3 bases, with 11 bases lying between them. Germline-derived CDR1 and CDR2 are SGHVS and FNYEAQ. This CDR3 has 13 amino acids. The CDR3 reads CASSTPGGYEQYF. Here the CDR3 DNA reads TGTGCCAGCAGCACCCCAGGCGGCTACGAGCAGTACTTC.

The V gene is TRBV9, the J gene TRBJ2-3; weak D call: TRBD1 (5 bases). Trimming took off 0 bases at V and 4 bases at J, with 9 bases between the two ends. CDR1 is SGDLS, CDR2 YYNGEE, per germline. The CDR3 loop spans 14 amino acids. This chain's CDR3 is CASSVARASDTQYF. The CDR3 nucleotides are TGTGCCAGCAGCGTAGCCAGGGCTTCAGATACGCAGTATTTT.

The rearrangement links TRBV2 to TRBJ2-5; no definite D call. CDR3 length: 18 residues. V lost 6 bases and J 2 bases, leaving 25 bases between the germline ends. CDR1 is SNHLY, CDR2 FYNNEI, per germline. The CDR3: CASRDKKITAKGQETQYF. The CDR3 DNA reads as TGTGCCAGCAGAGACAAGAAGATCACGGCAAAAGGGCAAGAGACCCAGTACTTC. Supplemented by reference TRBV2 and TRBJ2-5, the full variable domain reads EPEVTQTPSHQVTQMGQEVILRCVPISNHLYFYWYRQILGQKVEFLVSFYNNEISEKSEIFDDQFSVERPDGSNFTLKIRSTKLEDSAMYFCASRDKKITAKGQETQYFGPGTRLLVL.

The rearrangement joins TRBV5-6 to TRBJ2-1, with D possibly matching TRBD1 (5 bases). Germline assignment: CDR1 SGHDT and CDR2 YYEEEE. V was trimmed by 5 bases and J by 7 bases, leaving 10 bases between them. There are 12 residues in the CDR3. The CDR3 region is CASSLGDNEQFF. CDR3 nucleotides: TGTGCCAGCAGTTTAGGGGATAATGAGCAGTTCTTC. Complete variable domain (other parts from reference TRBV5-6 and TRBJ2-1): DAGVTQSPTHLIKTRGQQVTLRCSPKSGHDTVSWYQQALGQGPQFIFQYYEEEERQRGNFPDRFSGHQFPNYSSELNVNALLLGDSALYLCASSLGDNEQFFGPGTRLTVL.

This clone has just a few counts. The chain uses TRBV4-2 and TRBJ1-5; the match to TRBD1 covers 10 bases. CDR1 is LGHNA and CDR2 is YNFKEQ in the germline V gene. The junction had 2 bases not matched to a gene; V was cut back by 4 bases and J by 5 bases. This CDR3 has 14 residues. Here the CDR3 DNA reads TGTGCCAGCAGCCGAGGACAGGGGGATCAGCCCCAGCATTTT. Amino acids: CASSRGQGDQPQHF.

This rearrangement joins TRBV19 to TRBJ1-4; D might be TRBD1 (5 bases). V was clipped by 3 bases and J by 1 base, with 15 bases between them. Germline CDR1 and CDR2: LNHDA and SQIVND (reference sequence). This CDR3 contains 17 residues. Here the CDR3 DNA reads TGTGCCAGTAGTATCCTATCCCGAGGACAAACTAATGAAAAACTGTTTTTT. This sequence encodes CASSILSRGQTNEKLFF.

V usage is TRBV4-1 and J usage is TRBJ2-7; 9 bases are a match to TRBD1. This CDR3 spans 17 amino acids. V dropped 0 bases and J dropped 3; count of bases not matched to a gene: 9. CDR1 is MGHRA and CDR2 is YSYEKL in the germline V gene. The CDR3 bases are TGCGCCAGCAGCCAAGACGGCGGGACAGGGATGAGCTACGAGCAGTACTTC. Its translation: CASSQDGGTGMSYEQYF.

This rearrangement joins TRBV4-2 to TRBJ1-5; 9 bases are shared with TRBD1. The germline V gene has CDR1 LGHNA and CDR2 YNFKEQ. V lost 5 bases to trimming and J lost 0 bases; unmatched junction nucleotides: 8. CDR3 size: 17 residues. Written as DNA, the CDR3 is TGTGCCAGCAGCGAGGGACAGGGAGGCTATAGCAATCAGCCCCAGCATTTT. It yields the protein CASSEGQGGYSNQPQHF.

This rearrangement joins TRBV28 to TRBJ2-7, with 12 bases aligning to TRBD2. The CDR3 has 16 residues. V lost 5 bases, J lost 4 bases, and 9 bases stayed unmatched. Germline CDR1 reads MDHEN; CDR2 reads SYDVKM. The CDR3 nucleotides read TGTGCCAGCAGTCCCGGGGGGACTAGCGGGCTATACGAGCAGTACTTC. This sequence encodes CASSPGGTSGLYEQYF.

The V gene is TRBV7-2, the J gene TRBJ2-5, with no clear D. The V gene lost 3 bases and the J gene lost 1 base, with 6 bases spanning the gap. In germline, CDR1 is SGHTA, CDR2 FQGNSA. The CDR3 extends over 13 amino acids. This CDR3 is CASSLQSQETQYF. The CDR3 DNA sequence: TGTGCCAGCAGCTTGCAATCCCAAGAGACCCAGTACTTC.

The chain has TRBV4-1 and TRBJ2-1; no clear D gene. V lost 0 bases to trimming and J lost 9 bases, with 18 bases between them. The CDR3 runs 16 residues. The germline CDR1 and CDR2 sequences are MGHRA and YSYEKL. CDR3 region: CASSQDDGPTLGEQFF. The CDR3 DNA reads TGCGCCAGCAGCCAAGACGATGGACCCACTCTGGGTGAGCAGTTCTTC.

CDR3 DNA sequence: TGTGCCAGCAGCCTCGTTGGAACTGAAGCTTTCTTT. It codes for CASSLVGTEAFF. The chain links TRBV11-2 to TRBJ1-1; no definite D call. This CDR3 has 12 amino acids. The V end lost 5 bases, the J end lost 5 bases, and 9 bases lay between the germline ends. Per germline, CDR1 SGHAT and CDR2 FQNNGV.

V and J are TRBV7-9 and TRBJ2-3, with TRBD1 as a possible D gene (5 bases). V was clipped by 0 bases and J by 2 bases, with 9 bases between them. Germline CDR1 reads SEHNR; CDR2 reads FQNEAQ (reference sequence). There are 15 residues in the CDR3. In DNA, the CDR3 is TGTGCCAGCAGCTTAGCAGGGGCCCACACAGATACGCAGTATTTT. Its translation is CASSLAGAHTDTQYF.

The V and J genes are TRBV30 and TRBJ1-3, with 8 bases fitting TRBD1. Germline trimming cut 3 bases from V and 3 bases from J; bases unmatched to any gene: 4. CDR3 length: 14 residues. Germline assignment: CDR1 GTSNPN and CDR2 SVGIG (reference sequence). CDR3 loop: CAWSLGQGGNTIYF. The CDR3 nucleotides are TGTGCCTGGAGCCTAGGACAGGGTGGAAACACCATATATTTT.

The J gene is TRBJ1-1, the V gene TRBV7-8; D remains ambiguous. The V and J ends lost 1 base and 2 bases respectively, with 8 bases between them. The germline V gene has CDR1 SGHVS and CDR2 FQNEAQ. This CDR3 comprises 14 residues. CDR3 sequence reads: CASSLDPPNTEAFF. The CDR3 nucleotides read TGTGCCAGCAGCTTAGACCCACCTAACACTGAAGCTTTCTTT.